A single sample gave rise to the 10 T cell receptor beta chains below, sequenced in a study of OX40 agonist ivuxolimab in advanced cancers. Library method: the immunoSEQ multiplex PCR assay. TCRdb provides this immuneACCESS table in a form limited to in-frame rearrangements. Some clones are lacking; in checked studies, under half of them reflect an unresolved V gene, and why the rest are absent is not known. This sample comprises tens of thousands of clones, roughly four fifths of them detected only once. Of the sample, around 1.5% falls within the top ten clones. The sample in question was CD4+ or CD8+ T cells sorted from blood, obtained in a trial of the OX40 agonist ivuxolimab. These TCRs come from an adult with an advanced solid tumor such as melanoma, head and neck, liver or kidney cancer.

This chain connects TRBV7-3 to TRBJ2-1, with unresolved D. Trimming cost V 5 bases and J 7 bases, with 12 bases left between them. The germline V gene encodes CDR1 SGHTA and CDR2 FQGTGA. This CDR3 comprises 13 residues. CDR3: CASSISDLNEQFF. The CDR3 nucleotides are TGTGCCAGCAGCATTTCTGATTTGAATGAGCAGTTCTTC.

The chain links TRBV10-3 to TRBJ2-1, with 7 positions matching TRBD1. Trimming removed 2 bases from V and 9 bases from J; junction bases left unmatched: 4. Germline V lookup: CDR1 ENHRY, CDR2 SYGVKD. The CDR3 runs to 13 residues. CDR3 in DNA: TGTGCCATCAGTGAGAGACAGGGCCTTGAGCAGTTCTTC. It is translated as CAISERQGLEQFF.

V is TRBV5-1 and J is TRBJ2-7; D is uncertain. The germline V gene has CDR1 SGHRS and CDR2 YFSETQ. V was clipped by 0 bases and J by 0 bases, with 4 bases between them. The CDR3 is 13 amino acids. CDR3 sequence: CASSLAPSYEQYF. CDR3 nucleotides: TGCGCCAGCAGCTTGGCCCCCTCCTACGAGCAGTACTTC.

The V gene is TRBV4-3, the J gene TRBJ2-5, with TRBD2 matching over 11 bases. After removal of 9 bases from V and 1 base from J, the junction contained 4 bases not matched to a gene. The CDR3 consists of 14 residues. Germline lookup yields CDR1 LGHNA and CDR2 YSLEER. DNA of the CDR3: TGCGCCAGTTCTAGCGGGGGGTTCCAAGAGACCCAGTACTTC. It codes for CASSSGGFQETQYF.

Only a few counts were recorded for this clone. The J gene is TRBJ2-5, the V gene TRBV30; 10 bases align to TRBD2. Trimming removed 4 bases from V and 5 bases from J; junction bases left unmatched: 13. This CDR3 is 16 amino acids long. In germline, CDR1 is GTSNPN, CDR2 SVGIG (reference sequence). Here the CDR3 DNA reads TGTGCCTGGATCCAAAAGCGGGGGGGCCCCCGCGAGACCCAGTACTTC. Residues: CAWIQKRGGPRETQYF. Based on the CDR3 plus reference TRBV30 and TRBJ2-5, the full variable domain is SQTIHQWPATLVQPVGSPLSLECTVEGTSNPNLYWYRQAAGRGLQLLFYSVGIGQISSEVPQNLSASRPQDRQFILSSKKLLLSDSGFYLCAWIQKRGGPRETQYFGPGTRLLVL.

This clone was seen only a few times. The gene calls are TRBV6-1 and TRBJ1-6, with D perhaps TRBD1 (5 bases). CDR3 length: 13 amino acids. Germline V gene sequence: CDR1 MNHNS, CDR2 SASEGT. The ends were cut back, 8 bases at V and 10 bases at J, with 15 bases in the middle. The CDR3 spells CASDSEGNSPLHF. CDR3 sequence (DNA): TGTGCCAGCGACTCGGAGGGGAACTCACCCCTCCACTTT.

The V call is TRBV28, the J call TRBJ1-4; D gene uncertain. This CDR3 comprises 16 residues. V dropped 2 bases and J dropped 6 bases, with 16 bases sitting between them. Germline V gives CDR1 MDHEN, CDR2 SYDVKM. In DNA, the CDR3 is TGTGCCAGCAGTTTAGGTGGGGTCGGCTTGGATGAAAAACTGTTTTTT. Protein: CASSLGGVGLDEKLFF. The whole variable domain, remainder taken from reference TRBV28 and TRBJ1-4, is DVKVTQSSRYLVKRTGEKVFLECVQDMDHENMFWYRQDPGLGLRLIYFSYDVKMKEKGDIPEGYSVSREKKERFSLILESASTNQTSMYLCASSLGGVGLDEKLFFGSGTQLSVL.

This sequence joins TRBV5-5 and TRBJ2-3; 10 bases fit TRBD1. Germline V CDR1 and CDR2: SGHKS, YYEKEE (reference sequence). The CDR3 runs to 15 residues. Trimming at V came to 3 bases and at J to 3 bases, leaving 4 bases not matched to a gene. In DNA, the CDR3 is TGTGCCAGCAGCTGGACAGGGGGGGTAACAGATACGCAGTATTTT. This translates into CASSWTGGVTDTQYF. Full variable domain (outside the CDR3, taken from reference TRBV5-5 and TRBJ2-3): DAGVTQSPTHLIKTRGQQVTLRCSPISGHKSVSWYQQVLGQGPQFIFQYYEKEERGRGNFPDRFSARQFPNYSSELNVNALLLGDSALYLCASSWTGGVTDTQYFGPGTRLTVL.

Details on this clone: One end of the junction does not line up with germline, which may come from a read error. V is TRBV27 and J is TRBJ1-2, with 8 bases fitting TRBD1. Germline assignment: CDR1 MNHEY and CDR2 SMNVEV (reference sequence). The CDR3 covers 14 residues. CDR3 region: CASSSYQGAGSYAF. CDR3 DNA: TGTGCCAGCAGTTCATATCAGGGGGCCGGCTCGTACGCCTTC.

This chain connects TRBV7-9 to TRBJ2-1; D unclear. CDR1 is SEHNR and CDR2 is FQNEAQ in the germline V gene (reference sequence). V was cut by 4 bases and J by 9 bases, with 7 bases left in between. The CDR3 is made up of 11 amino acids. The CDR3 nucleotides read TGTGCCAGCAGCTCCCTAGGTGAGCAGTTCTTC. The encoded protein is CASSSLGEQFF. Based on the CDR3 plus reference TRBV7-9 and TRBJ2-1, the full variable domain is DTGVSQNPRHKITKRGQNVTFRCDPISEHNRLYWYRQTLGQGPEFLTYFQNEAQLEKSRLLSDRFSAERPKGSFSTLEIQRTEQGDSAMYLCASSSLGEQFFGPGTRLTVL.